This T cell receptor (beta chain) was captured in a study of vaccination and CD4 T cells after COVID-19. For the study at large: Convalescent patients gave post-COVID blood a median approximately 100 days post-diagnosis, range 35 to 161. Post-vaccine sampling followed dose two by a median approximately 74 days (range 14 to 241). Overlapping SARS-CoV-2, HCoV-NL63, HCoV-OC43 and HCoV-229E spike peptides were used to stimulate cells. Study results and caveats: In convalescent patients, 304 of 307 vaccine-specific clones were mono-reactive for SARS-CoV-2 spike.

With regard to this clonotype: No antigen is known for it.

The sample's treatment: roughly 10-day PBMC culture with coronavirus spike peptide pools or control peptides (ViraFEST assay). The study sequenced cultured CD4+ T cell DNA using the Oncomine TCR Beta short-read assay. TCRdb re-called the PCR reads with MiXCR, one entry per CDR3 protein. The sample has tens of thousands of distinct CDR3 sequences, roughly three fifths seen once. The germline gives CDR1 SNHLY, CDR2 FYNNEI. The CDR3 contains 14 residues. The J segment lost 0 bases and the V segment lost 7 bases, leaving 4 bases of the junction unmatched. J is TRBJ2-3 and V is TRBV2; 7 bases map to TRBD2. Here the sequenced sample was CD4+ T cells from blood, cultured in vitro, taken after SARS-CoV-2 vaccination. The receptor comes from a human donor who received a COVID-19 vaccine. This chain's CDR3 is CASNSGFSTDTQYF. CDR3 coding DNA: TGTGCCAGCAATAGCGGGTTTAGCACAGATACGCAGTATTTT.